These T cell receptor beta chains were read from a single sample in a study of cytomegalovirus exposure and HLA in healthy donors. Sequencing was performed with immunoSEQ multiplex PCR; in TCRdb, only in-frame clones are kept and a portion is missing. The sample lists about 200,000 clones; around 86% were seen once. The specimen sequenced was PBMCs. The receptor source for this set is a woman aged 18-30 years in good health and CMV-seropositive. Each CDR3 is given with its conserved first and last residue. A D gene is named only where the DNA matches it firmly. Expanded clones are given a class, and other clones once, few, many or no size at all.

TRBD2 TRBJ2-3 TRBV5-1 . TGCGCCAGCAGCTTCGGACTAGCCGCAGATACGCAGTATTTT CASSFGLAADTQYF
TRBD2 TRBJ2-7 TRBV7-9 . TGTGCCAGCAGCTCCCTACTAGCGGGAGCTTGGGGTGCCTCCTACGAGCAGTACTTC CASSSLLAGAWGASYEQYF
TRBD2 TRBJ2-7 TRBV19 . TGTGCCAGTAGTGGACTAGCGACCCCGTACGAGCAGTACTTC CASSGLATPYEQYF
. TRBJ1-2 TRBV5-6 . TGTGCCAGCAGCGAGGCGAACTATGGCTACACCTTC CASSEANYGYTF
. TRBJ2-2 TRBV27 . TGTGCCAGCAGTAGATCGGGGGCCGGGGAGCTGTTTTTT CASSRSGAGELFF
TRBD2 TRBJ2-1 TRBV7-9 . TGTGCCAGCACCCCCGGGACTAGCGGAGGGGATGAGCAGTTCTTC CASTPGTSGGDEQFF
TRBD2 TRBJ2-1 TRBV4-2 . TGTGCCAGCAGCCAAGATCAGGGGTTAGCGGGAGTTGAGCAGTTCTTC CASSQDQGLAGVEQFF
. TRBJ2-3 TRBV2 . TGTGCCAGCAGTGATCGGGGGGCCTTCGCAGATACGCAGTATTTT CASSDRGAFADTQYF
TRBD1 TRBJ2-7 TRBV9 . TGTGCCAGCAGCGTGGGGGACAGGACCTACGAGCAGTACTTC CASSVGDRTYEQYF
. TRBJ2-2 TRBV5-1 . TGCGCCAGCAGCTTGGCCGATGACAGAACCACCGGGGAGCTGTTTTTT CASSLADDRTTGELFF
. TRBJ1-1 TRBV2 . TGTGCCAGCCGGACAGACTACACTGAGGAAGCTTTCTTT CASRTDYTEEAFF
. TRBJ1-3 TRBV4-1 . TGCGCCAGCAGCCAAGGGCCTTGGAACACCATATATTTT CASSQGPWNTIYF
TRBD1 TRBJ1-2 TRBV15 . TGTGCCACCAGCAGAGTGGAGGGGGCGCCTGGCTACACCTTC CATSRVEGAPGYTF
TRBD1 TRBJ2-7 TRBV29-1 . TGCAGCGTTGAAAAGGTCGGCGACAGGGATTACGAGCAGTACTTC CSVEKVGDRDYEQYF
TRBD2 TRBJ2-5 TRBV5-1 . TGCGCCAGCAGCTTAATCAAAACCGGGACTAGCGGGAGGCTAGAGACCCAGTACTTC CASSLIKTGTSGRLETQYF
. TRBJ2-7 TRBV5-1 . TGCGCCAGCAGCTTGGAAACGTTGGGGGGAATCTCCTACGAGCAGTACTTC CASSLETLGGISYEQYF
. TRBJ1-1 TRBV4-1 . TGCGCCAGCAGCCAAGATTGGGGGGGCACTGAAGCTTTCTTT CASSQDWGGTEAFF
. TRBJ2-7 TRBV5-1 . TGCGCCAGCAGCTTAGGCGGGGCCTCCTACGAGCAGTACTTC CASSLGGASYEQYF
TRBD1 TRBJ1-3 TRBV28 . TGTGCCAGCAGCCGCGGGACAGGGCGAGGCGGAAACACCATATATTTT CASSRGTGRGGNTIYF
. TRBJ2-3 TRBV6-5 . TGTGCCAGCAGCTACAGCGGACGGAAAACAGATACGCAGTATTTT CASSYSGRKTDTQYF
. TRBJ1-5 TRBV5-1 . TGCGCCAGCAGCCCCATGGGGCAGGGCTTCAATCAGCCCCAGCATTTT CASSPMGQGFNQPQHF
TRBD2 TRBJ2-3 TRBV4-2 . TGTGCCAGCAGCCAAGTTTTCACTAGCGGGAGGGGGACAGATACGCAGTATTTT CASSQVFTSGRGTDTQYF
. TRBJ1-5 TRBV12-5 . TGTGCTAGTGGTTTGGTACCAGGCACTAGCAATCAGCCCCAGCATTTT CASGLVPGTSNQPQHF
TRBD1 TRBJ2-5 TRBV13 . TGTGCCAGCAGCTTAAACCCCGGGACAGGGGGAGAGACCCAGTACTTC CASSLNPGTGGETQYF
. TRBJ2-7 TRBV29-1 few TGCAGCGTTGGTATGGCAAACTCCTACGAGCAGTACTTC CSVGMANSYEQYF
. TRBJ1-1 TRBV10-3 . TGTGCCATCGGACGGTCGGGGGGCAAAGGCACTGAAGCTTTCTTT CAIGRSGGKGTEAFF
. TRBJ2-1 TRBV7-6 . TGTGCCAGCAGCCCTAGTGGGGCTAGCTCCTACAATGAGCAGTTCTTC CASSPSGASSYNEQFF
TRBD1 TRBJ2-7 TRBV7-2 . TGTGCCAGCAGCTTCATCGGACAGGGGGCTTACGAGCAGTACTTC CASSFIGQGAYEQYF
TRBD1 TRBJ2-7 TRBV4-1 . TGCGCCAGCAGCCGACAGGGGTCCTACGAGCAGTACTTC CASSRQGSYEQYF
. TRBJ1-5 TRBV4-1 . TGCGCCAGCACCCCAGGGGAACGACCCCAGCATTTT CASTPGERPQHF
TRBD1 TRBJ1-1 TRBV27 . TGTGCCAGCAGTTCCCTGGGGCAGGGGGCTCTTGAAGCTTTCTTT CASSSLGQGALEAFF
. TRBJ2-7 TRBV2 . TGTGCCAGCATCCTATCCTCCTACGAGCAGTACTTC CASILSSYEQYF
. TRBJ1-3 TRBV5-4 . TGTGCCAGCAGCCAAGCAGGGAGGAACACCATATATTTT CASSQAGRNTIYF
. TRBJ1-3 TRBV7-8 . TGTGCCAGCAGCTTAGCTTTAGGCGGGCGATCGGCCATATATTTT CASSLALGGRSAIYF
TRBD1 TRBJ2-2 TRBV9 . TGTGCCAGCAGCGCTGACAGGGTTGGGACCGGGGAGCTGTTTTTT CASSADRVGTGELFF
. TRBJ2-7 TRBV5-1 once TGCGCCAGCAGCTTTGTTGGACAGTCCTACGAGCAGTACTTC CASSFVGQSYEQYF
TRBD2 TRBJ2-2 TRBV9 . TGTGCCAGCAGCGTATCCGCGACTAGCGGACACACCGGGGAGCTGTTTTTT CASSVSATSGHTGELFF
TRBD1 TRBJ2-2 TRBV27 once TGTGCCAGCAGTTTGAGACAGGGTTTTAACACCGGGGAGCTGTTTTTT CASSLRQGFNTGELFF
TRBD1 TRBJ2-7 TRBV7-9 . TGTGCCAGCAGCTGGGGCCGGGACAGGCACTACGAGCAGTACTTC CASSWGRDRHYEQYF
. TRBJ2-2 TRBV28 . TGTGCCAGCAGTCCCCGGACAGGCGGGGTGTCGGAGCTGTTTTTT CASSPRTGGVSELFF
TRBD1 TRBJ1-1 TRBV6-1 . TGTGCCAGCAGTGAAGCTTGGACAGGACGCACTGAAGCTTTCTTT CASSEAWTGRTEAFF
TRBD2 TRBJ2-7 TRBV27 . TGTGCCAGCAGTTTAGCGGCGCGGGAGAGCTCCTACGAGCAGTACTTC CASSLAARESSYEQYF
TRBD1 TRBJ1-3 TRBV9 . TGTGCCAGCAGCCTCCGGGGACAGGGAAGTGACACCATATATTTT CASSLRGQGSDTIYF
. TRBJ2-1 TRBV11-3 . TGTGCCAGCAGCCGCGGAGGCTACACCGACAATGAGCAGTTCTTC CASSRGGYTDNEQFF
TRBD1 TRBJ1-3 TRBV29-1 . TGCAGCGTGGGACAGAAGCTGGGAAACACCATATATTTT CSVGQKLGNTIYF
TRBD1 TRBJ1-2 TRBV25-1 few TGTGCCAGCAGTGATCATACGGCAGGGGGATCCTATGGCTACACCTTC CASSDHTAGGSYGYTF
TRBD1 TRBJ2-1 TRBV14 . TGTGCCAGCAGCCAAGATAGGGGACAGGGATTTGATGAGCAGTTCTTC CASSQDRGQGFDEQFF
. TRBJ2-7 TRBV6-6 . TGTGCCAGCCAAAGACAGGCTCACGACGAGCAGTACTTC CASQRQAHDEQYF
TRBD2 TRBJ2-3 TRBV5-1 . TGCGCCAGCACCAAGCGGGAGGGCCCCGATACGCAGTATTTT CASTKREGPDTQYF
TRBD2 TRBJ2-2 TRBV30 . TGTGCCTGGACTAGCGGGAGTGAGACCGGGGAGCTGTTTTTT CAWTSGSETGELFF
TRBD1 TRBJ1-4 TRBV18 . TGTGCCAGCTCACCTCCACAGGGGGCCCGAGAAAAACTGTTTTTT CASSPPQGAREKLFF
. TRBJ2-7 TRBV11-2 . TGTGCCAGCAGCTTAGTATCCGACGAGCAGTACTTC CASSLVSDEQYF
. TRBJ2-4 TRBV5-1 . TGCGCCAGCAGCTTGGACGGCAGGGAGGACATTCAGTACTTC CASSLDGREDIQYF
. TRBJ2-7 TRBV28 . TGTGCCAGCTCCAACCGACAGGGAGGATGGTACGAGCAGTACTTC CASSNRQGGWYEQYF
. TRBJ2-3 TRBV19 . TGTGCCAGTAGTATAGGAGTCGGAGGGACAGATACGCAGTATTTT CASSIGVGGTDTQYF
. TRBJ2-3 TRBV5-1 once TGCGCCAGCAGCTTGGAGCCCCTCACAGATACGCAGTATTTT CASSLEPLTDTQYF
. TRBJ2-7 TRBV9 . TGTGCCAGCAGCGTAGGCCCGGAGCCCTACGAGCAGTACTTC CASSVGPEPYEQYF
TRBD2 TRBJ2-7 TRBV28 . TGTGCCAGCAGCTCACAATCCCACAGGCGGGGGATCAATTGCTACTTC CASSSQSHRRGINCYF
. TRBJ1-2 TRBV19 . TGTGCCAGTAGTATAGCCCCATCAGGGGCGGCCGGCGGCTACACCTTC CASSIAPSGAAGGYTF